Described below is a single T cell receptor beta chain sequence and its context. This clone showed up just once. This clone's antigen is unknown. No quality values exist for individual bases; no much larger clone is one base distant. Spanning cysteine to phenylalanine, the CDR3 consists of 15 amino acids. The DNA shown is the 45-base CDR3, in frame from base 1. Sequences ENHRY (CDR1) and SYGVKD (CDR2) are obtained from the germline V gene. V is pared back by 4 bases and J by 5 bases, with 15 bases lying between the germline termini. The sample comes from a study of blood T cell repertoires in COVID-19 (dated by TCRdb to about 2020). Concerning the study at large: The collaborator samples originated in the United States, Italy and Spain and spanned the acute and convalescent phases of COVID-19. Where available, HLA class I and class II types were taken from metadata supplied by the sample provider and were not determined by assay-based typing. A de-identified subject ID, COVID-19 status, age in years and sex were almost always included in the sample metadata. A freely available public database, intended as a resource for researchers studying the immune response to SARS-CoV-2, is where the repertoires were released. Deeply sampled blood TCRbeta repertoires from subjects exposed to, actively infected with, or recovered from COVID-19 were included in the dataset. The samples were drawn from two sources: the first 160 participants of the ongoing ImmuneRACE study, and 950 to 1,500 subjects contributed by 6 global collaborators. The material from the prospective study consisted of cDNA or gDNA derived from T cells, B-cell-depleted T cells, or PBMCs. General conclusions and limits of the study: The quantity of clinical and demographic metadata differed by source and by participant and was supplied without curation.

The immunoSEQ Assay, a bias-controlled multiplex PCR, was used to amplify TCRbeta CDR3 regions from genomic DNA. Per the original workflow: The number of nucleated cells in each sample was estimated by amplification of reference gene primers within the assay. Sequence reads were collapsed and filtered to measure the absolute abundance of every unique TCRbeta CDR3 rearrangement. For each sample, productive Simpson clonality was calculated by taking the square root of Simpson's diversity index across productive rearrangements. This is the immuneACCESS table as TCRdb keeps it, with only in-frame sequences that have V and J called. A part of the clones is gone; compared with another copy, unresolved V genes explain less than half, and the rest is unexplained. Clone size and the V and J calls come from that table; the DNA yielded D and trimming. This sample is represented by about 93,000 clones; roughly 89% of them were singletons. Roughly 2.3% of the sample lies in the top ten.

Each collaborating institution followed its own protocols to collect whole blood in K2EDTA tubes. Collaborator samples were shipped for TCRbeta analysis as frozen whole blood, isolated PBMCs, or DNA extracted from either sample type. This TCR came from a man aged 45-60 years with acute or convalescent COVID-19. The chain is encoded by TRBV10-3 joined to TRBJ1-5, with the D gene too uncertain to name. The sequenced sample was peripheral blood. This receptor carries the CDR3 CAISGGSGGDQPQHF. The DNA is as follows: TGTGCCATCAGTGGAGGGTCAGGTGGCGATCAGCCCCAGCATTTT.